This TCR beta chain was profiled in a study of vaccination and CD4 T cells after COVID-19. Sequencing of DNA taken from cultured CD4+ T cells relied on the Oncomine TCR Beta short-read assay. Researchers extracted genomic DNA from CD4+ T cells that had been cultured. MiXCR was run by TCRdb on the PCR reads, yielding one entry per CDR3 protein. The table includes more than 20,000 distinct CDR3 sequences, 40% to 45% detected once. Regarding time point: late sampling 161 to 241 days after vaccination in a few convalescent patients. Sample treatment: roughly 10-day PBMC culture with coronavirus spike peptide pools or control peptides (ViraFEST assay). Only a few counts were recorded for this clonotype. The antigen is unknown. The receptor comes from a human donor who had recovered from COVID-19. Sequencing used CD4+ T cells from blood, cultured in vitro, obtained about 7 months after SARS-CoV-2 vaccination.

For the CDR3, the DNA is TGTGCCAGCAGCCCGGCCCTGTTGGATACGCAGTATTTT. Translating gives CASSPALLDTQYF. The rearrangement links TRBV7-9 to TRBJ2-3; D remains unclear. V was shortened by 5 bases and J by 6 bases, with 12 bases between the two germline ends. The CDR3 sequence is 13 residues long. Germline V gene lookup returns CDR1 SEHNR and CDR2 FQNEAQ (reference sequence).